The 18 T cell receptor beta chains presented below share a single source sample, sequenced in a study of blood T cells in healthy people across ages. Combining a sample-barcoded 5' primer with a J-beta primer mix, a second PCR ran for roughly 6 to 12 cycles. TCRdb reanalysed the 5' RACE reads using MiXCR and keeps one entry per CDR3 protein. The sample has 760,000 or so distinct CDR3 sequences; around 25% are singletons. The sample also formed part of further work on T cells of mothers and their children.

Sequenced material: blood. Every receptor here comes from a boy between 5 and 17 years old in good health.

There are many counts of this clonotype. The J gene is TRBJ2-5, the V gene TRBV3-1; D is unclear. The CDR3 runs to 11 residues. The V gene lost 2 bases and the J gene lost 2 bases, with 0 bases spanning the gap. Germline V gene data show CDR1 as LGHDT and CDR2 as YNNKEL (reference sequence). The CDR3 region is CASSQQETQYF. CDR3 DNA sequence: TGTGCCAGCAGCCAACAAGAGACCCAGTACTTC.

The chain employs TRBV3-1 and TRBJ2-3, with D tentatively TRBD1 (6 bases). CDR3 length: 15 residues. Germline V CDR1 and CDR2: LGHDT, YNNKEL (reference sequence). Between the trimmed V and J ends, which lost 6 bases and 0 bases, there was a span of 13 bases. CDR3 amino acids: CASSPTGTSTDTQYF. In DNA form, the CDR3 reads TGTGCCAGCAGTCCTACCGGGACAAGCACAGATACGCAGTATTTT.

This clonotype was detected a few times. The gene calls are TRBV20-1 and TRBJ2-5; a weak D match, TRBD2 (7 bases). The J call is in doubt because the DNA end fits TRBJ2-1 better. Germline-derived CDR1 and CDR2 are DFQATT and SNEGSKA (reference sequence). The CDR3 is 17 residues long. In nucleotides, the CDR3 is TGCAGTGCTAGAGACCCCAAGATGGGGGGGGCCGACAATGAGCAGTTCTTC. It codes for CSARDPKMGGADNEQFF.

CDR3: CAISEPTANSNYGYTF. DNA of the CDR3: TGTGCCATCAGTGAGCCGACAGCCAACTCAAACTATGGCTACACCTTC. The chain recombines TRBV10-3 with TRBJ1-2, with D maybe TRBD1 (5 bases). V shed 2 bases and J shed 2 bases, with 15 bases lying between them. Per the germline V gene, CDR1 is ENHRY and CDR2 is SYGVKD. The CDR3 covers 16 residues.

Only a few counts were recorded for this clonotype. The J gene is TRBJ2-5, the V gene TRBV5-1, with 10 bases matching TRBD1. The J call is doubtful: the DNA matches TRBJ2-7 better. Per the germline V gene, CDR1 is SGHRS and CDR2 is YFSETQ. This CDR3 is built from 14 residues. CDR3 region: CASSSDRGFYEQYF. The CDR3 DNA reads TGCGCCAGCAGCTCGGACAGGGGGTTTTACGAGCAGTACTTC.

This clonotype was seen a handful of times. J is TRBJ2-2 and V is TRBV9; D may be TRBD1 or TRBD2 (6 bases each). From germline, CDR1 is SGDLS and CDR2 YYNGEE. CDR3 size: 15 residues. Deletions cut 1 base from V and 6 bases from J, with 13 bases between. The CDR3 DNA follows: TGTGCCAGCAGCGTATACGAGGGGGGTCCCGGGGAGCTGTTTTTT. Residues: CASSVYEGGPGELFF.

This clonotype has only a few counts. The germline gene is not matched at one end of the junction; a read error may be the cause. The CDR3 region is CASRRGQGLGGYGYTF. The CDR3 nucleotides are TGCGCCAGCCGAAGGGGACAGGGACTTGGGGGGTATGGCTACACCTTC. The rearrangement joins TRBV2 to TRBJ1-2, with TRBD1 identical over 9 bases. There are 16 residues in the CDR3. The germline V gene has CDR1 SNHLY and CDR2 FYNNEI.

The rearrangement links TRBV12-3 or TRBV12-4 to TRBJ2-5; TRBD1 matches 8 bases. The J call may be mistaken, given a closer DNA end match to TRBJ2-1. The CDR3 has 13 amino acids. This CDR3 reads CASRGDRYNEQFF. The DNA of the CDR3 is TGTGCCAGCAGGGGGGACAGGTACAATGAGCAGTTCTTC.

The gene calls are TRBV7-2 and TRBJ2-1; maybe TRBD2 (6 bases). CDR1 SGHTA and CDR2 FQGNSA come from the germline V gene. The ends were cut back, 1 base at V and 4 bases at J, with 17 bases in the middle. This CDR3 spans 17 amino acids. The chain's CDR3 is CASSLGGARGSYNEQFF. The CDR3 coding sequence is TGTGCCAGCAGCTTAGGGGGTGCGCGGGGTTCTTACAATGAGCAGTTCTTC.

This chain links TRBV20-1 with TRBJ2-1; unclear D gene. The end of the DNA is better explained by TRBJ2-7, so the J call may be wrong. This CDR3 comprises 12 residues. Germline assignment: CDR1 DFQATT and CDR2 SNEGSKA (reference sequence). CDR3 protein: CSARIRVWEQYF. DNA of the CDR3: TGCAGTGCTAGAATCCGGGTGTGGGAGCAGTACTTC.

The chain is built from TRBV20-1 and TRBJ2-7; TRBD2 matches 8 bases. The junction had 7 bases not matched to a gene; V was cut back by 1 base and J by 2 bases. This CDR3 comprises 15 residues. Per germline, CDR1 DFQATT and CDR2 SNEGSKA (reference sequence). The chain's CDR3 is CSARVLAGGAYEQYF. The CDR3 coding sequence is TGCAGTGCTAGAGTCCTAGCGGGCGGAGCCTACGAGCAGTACTTC.

This clonotype has only a few counts. The chain has TRBV12-3 or TRBV12-4 and TRBJ2-5; D remains unclear. TRBJ2-1 matches the DNA end more closely, so the J call is doubtful. This CDR3 spans 14 amino acids. CDR3 bases: TGTGCCAGCAGTTTAGATCCAGTTGCCAATGAGCAGTTCTTC. Translation: CASSLDPVANEQFF.

This clonotype has more than one count but fewer than ten. J is TRBJ2-2 and V is TRBV2, with no clear D. Germline CDR1 reads SNHLY; CDR2 reads FYNNEI. The V end lost 7 bases, the J end lost 5 bases, and 8 bases lay between the germline ends. This CDR3 comprises 12 residues. The CDR3 here is CASNAQTGELFF. CDR3 nucleotide sequence: TGTGCCAGCAATGCGCAGACCGGGGAGCTGTTTTTT.

J is TRBJ1-1 and V is TRBV5-1, with D unclear. CDR1 SGHRS and CDR2 YFSETQ come from the germline V gene. There are 14 residues in the CDR3. Trimming left V 2 bases short and J 5 bases short, with 13 bases between. The CDR3: CASSFSPGETEAFF. The CDR3 DNA sequence: TGCGCCAGCAGCTTTTCCCCCGGGGAGACTGAAGCTTTCTTT.

The chain uses TRBV29-1 and TRBJ2-7, with D hard to call. Trimming stripped 6 bases from V and 1 base from J, with 13 bases between. Looked up from germline, CDR1 is SQVTM and CDR2 is ANQGSEA. This CDR3 comprises 13 residues. The CDR3 loop is CSVHTRLSYEQYF. As DNA, the CDR3 is TGCAGCGTCCACACCAGGTTATCCTACGAGCAGTACTTC.

In this sample, this clonotype turned up a few times. DNA of the CDR3: TGTGCCAGCAGTTTACCCGGGACAGGGAACGAGCAGTACTTC. Translated: CASSLPGTGNEQYF. The V call is TRBV28, the J call TRBJ2-5; 9 bases are a match to TRBD1. The J call may not be correct, given that the DNA end is closer to TRBJ2-7. The CDR3 is made up of 14 amino acids. Germline V gene data show CDR1 as MDHEN and CDR2 as SYDVKM.

This clonotype was counted once. The J gene is TRBJ2-7, the V gene TRBV7-9; 11 nucleotides agree with TRBD1. The CDR3 runs 17 residues. The trim removed 7 bases at V and 3 bases at J, leaving 14 bases unmatched. The V gene's germline CDR1 is SEHNR and CDR2 FQNEAQ (reference sequence). As DNA, the CDR3 is TGTGCCAGCACCCCACTGGGACAGGGGGGACTGGGCTACGAGCAGTACTTC. This gives the protein CASTPLGQGGLGYEQYF.

There are a few counts of this clonotype. The chain couples TRBV6-5 to TRBJ2-7; 10 nucleotides line up with TRBD2. The DNA end is a closer match to TRBJ2-1, so the J assignment may be wrong. Germline V gene lookup returns CDR1 MNHEY and CDR2 SVGAGI. The CDR3 is 15 residues long. The chain's CDR3 is CASSSASGSINEQFF. Written as DNA, the CDR3 is TGTGCCAGCAGTTCCGCTAGCGGGAGTATCAATGAGCAGTTCTTC.